These T cell receptor beta chains were read from a single sample in a study of T cells after posttransplantation cyclophosphamide. Sequenced by immunoSEQ multiplex PCR; TCRdb stores in-frame clones only, minus some. Recorded here are around 35,000 clones, none singletons. The sequenced material came from PBMCs. The receptors were sampled from a young man in good health and a related stem cell transplant donor. CDR3s leave out the opening cysteine and the closing phenylalanine or tryptophan. Fields, in order: V gene, J gene, CDR3 protein.

TRBV19	TRBJ1-2	ASTTSGFLNYGYT
TRBV29-1	NA	SVGTGPYEQY
TRBV12-3/TRBV12-4	TRBJ2-7	ASTRTQYEQY
TRBV19	TRBJ2-7	ASSAGGGYGYEQY
TRBV9	TRBJ2-1	ASSISSGGAENEQF
TRBV5-4	TRBJ1-2	ASSMPGFGYGYT
TRBV28	TRBJ2-7	ASSFRTGDYEQY
TRBV4-1	TRBJ2-7	ASSQDERGGDEQY
TRBV9	TRBJ2-1	ASSVGAGGPNEQF
TRBV4-1	TRBJ1-1	ASSPQDRWNTEAF